These 27 T cell receptor beta chains were sequenced from one sample in a study of blood T cells in healthy people across ages. Together with a sample-barcoded 5' primer, a J-beta primer mix was included in a second PCR lasting about 7 to 12 cycles. Via MiXCR, TCRdb re-called the 5' RACE reads, giving one row per CDR3 protein. The sample yields about a million distinct CDR3 sequences, roughly 47% seen once. Sequenced material: blood. The source of these receptors is an older woman in good health.

This clonotype occurred a few times. The chain carries TRBV27 and TRBJ2-4, with a possible D match to TRBD2 (6 bases). Germline V gives CDR1 MNHEY, CDR2 SMNVEV (reference sequence). V was cut by 5 bases and J by 13 bases, with 24 bases left in between. This CDR3 region has 15 residues. The CDR3 protein is CASSPAPAGVREQYF. The CDR3 DNA reads TGTGCCAGCAGTCCCGCCCCGGCAGGTGTTCGGGAGCAGTACTTC.

This clonotype has a single count. The genes are TRBV29-1 and TRBJ2-2, with unresolved D. Germline V CDR1 and CDR2: SQVTM, ANQGSEA. The length of the CDR3 is 12 residues. V lost 7 bases and J 3 bases, leaving 9 bases between the germline ends. In nucleotides, the CDR3 is TGCAGCGCACGAATACACACCGGGGAGCTGTTTTTT. This sequence encodes CSARIHTGELFF.

This clonotype was seen a few times. This rearrangement joins TRBV15 to TRBJ1-6; the D is unclear. The germline V gene encodes CDR1 LNHNV and CDR2 YYDKDF (reference sequence). This CDR3 has 13 residues. V gave up 1 base and J gave up 8 bases, with 6 bases separating them. CDR3 nucleotides: TGTGCCACCAGCAGAGGATTGGATTCACCCCTCCACTTT. Protein sequence: CATSRGLDSPLHF.

The chain employs TRBV5-1 and TRBJ2-1; 8 bases are shared with TRBD1. V gave up 0 bases and J gave up 6 bases; unmatched junction bases: 5. CDR1 SGHRS and CDR2 YFSETQ come from the germline V gene. This CDR3 region has 15 residues. The CDR3, as DNA: TGCGCCAGCAGCTTGGGTGGGACAGGCCTCAATGAGCAGTTCTTC. It translates to CASSLGGTGLNEQFF.

This rearrangement joins TRBV29-1 to TRBJ1-1; the D gene is possibly TRBD1 (5 bases). CDR1 and CDR2 (germline): SQVTM, ANQGSEA. V was shortened by 6 bases and J by 3 bases, with 11 bases between the two germline ends. The CDR3 runs to 12 residues. The CDR3 here is CSVGQGYTEAFF. CDR3 DNA sequence: TGCAGCGTCGGTCAGGGATACACTGAAGCTTTCTTT.

There are a few counts of this clonotype. CDR3 residues: CASSYVTYDYGYTF. CDR3 nucleotide sequence: TGTGCCAGCAGTTACGTGACATATGACTATGGCTACACCTTC. This sequence joins TRBV6-5 and TRBJ1-2; unclear D gene. V was shortened by 2 bases and J by 3 bases, with 10 bases between the two germline ends. There are 14 residues in the CDR3. From germline, CDR1 is MNHEY and CDR2 SVGAGI.

The chain uses TRBV20-1 and TRBJ2-1; D is uncertain. The CDR3 is 11 residues long. Trimming shortened V by 5 bases and J by 5 bases, and 7 bases separated the two germline ends. Germline CDR1 is DFQATT and CDR2 is SNEGSKA (reference sequence). The CDR3 sequence is CSALRDNEQFF. Written as DNA, the CDR3 is TGCAGTGCTCTTCGAGACAATGAGCAGTTCTTC.

This clonotype has only a few counts. The chain combines TRBV6-5 with TRBJ2-5; the D gene is possibly TRBD2 (7 bases). Germline values: CDR1 MNHEY, CDR2 SVGAGI. This CDR3 has 17 amino acids. V lost 2 bases, J lost 1 base, and 17 bases lay in between. As DNA, the CDR3 is TGTGCCAGCAGTTACACCTATTTCGGGGGGCCCCAAGAGACCCAGTACTTC. Residues: CASSYTYFGGPQETQYF.

This clonotype turned up a few times. This sequence joins TRBV5-1 and TRBJ2-1, with TRBD2 matching over 12 bases. Germline V gives CDR1 SGHRS, CDR2 YFSETQ. This CDR3 comprises 17 residues. V lost 3 bases, J lost 4 bases, and 8 bases stayed unmatched. CDR3 amino acids: CASSWRLAGEVYNEQFF. In DNA, the CDR3 is TGCGCCAGCAGCTGGAGACTAGCGGGAGAAGTTTACAATGAGCAGTTCTTC.

This clonotype was found a few times. The rearrangement links TRBV4-1 to TRBJ2-5; D is undetermined. This CDR3 region has 13 residues. The V end was cut by 5 bases, the J end by 0 bases, with 7 bases between. CDR1 and CDR2 from the germline V gene are MGHRA and YSYEKL. The CDR3 sequence is CASSFRDQETQYF. Here the CDR3 DNA reads TGCGCCAGCAGCTTCCGGGACCAAGAGACCCAGTACTTC.

This clonotype showed up just a few times. The chain recombines TRBV20-1 with TRBJ2-5, with D perhaps TRBD2 (5 bases). The CDR3 length is 12 residues. Trimming took 0 bases from V and 5 from J, leaving 7 bases between them. CDR1 is DFQATT and CDR2 is SNEGSKA in the germline V gene (reference sequence). CDR3: CSARDRGETQYF. In DNA, the CDR3 is TGCAGTGCTAGAGATCGAGGGGAGACCCAGTACTTC.

The J gene is TRBJ2-7, the V gene TRBV10-3, with 9 bases fitting TRBD2. Trimming at V came to 6 bases and at J to 4 bases, leaving 10 bases not matched to a gene. The germline V gene encodes CDR1 ENHRY and CDR2 SYGVKD. The CDR3 has 15 residues. Written as DNA, the CDR3 is TGTGCCATCAGAGCTAGCGGGGCGCGTGGGTACGAGCAGTACTTC. Protein product: CAIRASGARGYEQYF.

With respect to this clonotype: This may arise from a read error, as a much more abundant clone is one base away. The rearrangement links TRBV7-2 to TRBJ2-5; a possible D gene is TRBD2 (5 bases). Per the germline V gene, CDR1 is SGHTA and CDR2 is FQGNSA. The CDR3 is 14 residues long. V was cut by 2 bases and J by 9 bases, with 16 bases left in between. Here the CDR3 DNA reads TGTGCCAGCAGCTTAACACTAACCTTGGAGGCCCAGTACTTC. Protein product: CASSLTLTLEAQYF.

The rearrangement joins TRBV10-3 to TRBJ2-3; TRBD2 aligns across 11 bases. The CDR3 loop spans 17 amino acids. Germline lookup yields CDR1 ENHRY and CDR2 SYGVKD. The J segment lost 0 bases and the V segment lost 3 bases, leaving 5 bases of the junction unmatched. For the CDR3, the DNA is TGTGCCATCAGTGACCAGTGGACTAGCGGGAGCACAGATACGCAGTATTTT. Protein sequence: CAISDQWTSGSTDTQYF.

This clonotype was counted between two and nine times. The chain carries TRBV12-3 or TRBV12-4 and TRBJ1-1; D gene uncertain. There are 11 residues in the CDR3. V lost 6 bases, J lost 4 bases, and 6 bases lay in between. The chain's CDR3 is CASSRTTEAFF. The CDR3 coding sequence is TGTGCCAGCAGCCGCACCACTGAAGCTTTCTTT.

V usage is TRBV5-1 and J usage is TRBJ1-2, with D maybe TRBD1 (6 bases). The germline V and J ends were trimmed by 7 bases and 3 bases, with 16 bases remaining between them. Per germline, CDR1 SGHRS and CDR2 YFSETQ. The CDR3 is 14 amino acids. CDR3 DNA sequence: TGCGCCAGCGCATATCAGGGGCGAGACTATGGCTACACCTTC. Protein sequence: CASAYQGRDYGYTF.

There are a few counts of this clonotype. V is TRBV7-3 and J is TRBJ2-1; D gene ambiguous. The germline CDR1 and CDR2 sequences are SGHTA and FQGTGA. The germline V and J ends were trimmed by 2 bases and 5 bases, with 19 bases remaining between them. This CDR3 has 17 amino acids. For the CDR3, the DNA is TGTGCCAGCAGCTTAGAGGCTGGCCAATCCCCCGACAATGAGCAGTTCTTC. This translates into CASSLEAGQSPDNEQFF.

About this clonotype itself: The junction shows a germline mismatch at one end, possibly a read error. The rearrangement uses TRBV5-1 and TRBJ1-2; D is unresolved. The length of the CDR3 is 14 residues. The germline gives CDR1 SGHRS, CDR2 YFSETQ. DNA of the CDR3: TGCGCCAGCAGCTTGGGATGGGGTAACTATGGCTGCACCTTC. It specifies CASSLGWGNYGCTF. The full variable domain, rest sourced from reference TRBV5-1 and TRBJ1-2, is KAGVTQTPRYLIKTRGQQVTLSCSPISGHRSVSWYQQTPGQGLQFLFEYFSETQRNKGNFPGRFSGRQFSNSRSEMNVSTLELGDSALYLCASSLGWGNYGCTFGSGTRLTVV.

The CDR3: CASSQAQGVGEKLFF. Written as DNA, the CDR3 is TGCGCCAGCAGCCAAGCCCAGGGGGTAGGGGAAAAACTGTTTTTT. The V gene is TRBV4-1, the J gene TRBJ1-4; 7 positions agree with TRBD1. Germline CDR1 reads MGHRA; CDR2 reads YSYEKL. CDR3 length equals 15 residues. After removal of 1 base from V and 8 bases from J, the junction contained 7 bases not matched to a gene.

This clonotype was seen only a few times. The rearrangement uses TRBV7-7 and TRBJ2-1; 8 bases are a match to TRBD2. This CDR3 comprises 14 residues. The V segment lost 5 bases and the J segment 7 bases; nucleotides outside the gene matches: 7. CDR1 is SSHAT, CDR2 FNYEAQ, per germline (reference sequence). CDR3 sequence: CASSPSGSLNEQFF. The DNA of the CDR3 is TGTGCCAGCAGCCCGAGCGGGAGTCTTAATGAGCAGTTCTTC.

The chain links TRBV19 to TRBJ2-3; 11 nucleotides line up with TRBD1. There are 15 residues in the CDR3. Trimming removed 4 bases from V and 6 bases from J; junction bases left unmatched: 6. Germline CDR1 is LNHDA and CDR2 is SQIVND (reference sequence). The CDR3 is CASSKDRGLSDTQYF. DNA of the CDR3: TGTGCCAGTAGTAAGGACAGGGGGCTTTCGGATACGCAGTATTTT. Full variable domain (missing parts from reference TRBV19 and TRBJ2-3): DGGITQSPKYLFRKEGQNVTLSCEQNLNHDAMYWYRQDPGQGLRLIYYSQIVNDFQKGDIAEGYSVSREKKESFPLTVTSAQKNPTAFYLCASSKDRGLSDTQYFGPGTRLTVL.

The chain uses TRBV4-3 and TRBJ2-3; D not certain. The ends were cut back, 1 base at V and 0 bases at J, with 14 bases in the middle. The CDR3 is made up of 17 amino acids. Germline V lookup: CDR1 LGHNA, CDR2 YSLEER. DNA of the CDR3: TGCGCCAGCAGCCAAGCCCCGGCGGTGGCGAGCACAGATACGCAGTATTTT. Amino acids: CASSQAPAVASTDTQYF.

The table lists this clonotype with a few counts. CDR3 amino acids: CASSLSTSNEKLFF. The CDR3 coding sequence is TGTGCCAGCAGCTTATCTACTTCTAATGAAAAACTGTTTTTT. V gene TRBV7-9 combines with J gene TRBJ1-4; D is unresolved. The CDR3 is 14 amino acids. Trimming removed 2 bases from V and 3 bases from J, with 7 bases in between. Germline V CDR1 and CDR2: SEHNR, FQNEAQ (reference sequence).

V is TRBV20-1 and J is TRBJ1-5; D unresolved. CDR1 is DFQATT and CDR2 is SNEGSKA in the germline V gene (reference sequence). The CDR3 length is 15 residues. V was pared by 1 base and J by 7 bases, with 17 bases between. CDR3 bases: TGCAGTGCTAGAGGGGGAGGGCCTGGTGGACAGCCCCAGCATTTT. It specifies CSARGGGPGGQPQHF.

This clonotype was seen only a few times. As DNA, the CDR3 is TGTGCCAGCGGGCCATCGGCAGATACGCAGTATTTT. Protein product: CASGPSADTQYF. J is TRBJ2-3 and V is TRBV11-2; no clear D. The germline V gene encodes CDR1 SGHAT and CDR2 FQNNGV. Trimming took off 8 bases at V and 4 bases at J, with 10 bases between the two ends. The CDR3 is 12 residues long.

This chain links TRBV28 with TRBJ1-4, with 8 bases aligning to TRBD1. The CDR3 sequence is 17 residues long. The ends lost 4 bases at V and 0 bases at J; junction bases unmatched: 7. Germline V CDR1 and CDR2: MDHEN, SYDVKM. The chain's CDR3 is CASSWTTGGATNEKLFF. CDR3 coding DNA: TGTGCCAGCAGTTGGACAACAGGGGGTGCAACTAATGAAAAACTGTTTTTT.

The chain links TRBV24-1 to TRBJ1-5; tentatively, D is TRBD1 (5 bases). CDR3 length equals 14 residues. Trimming cost V 7 bases and J 4 bases, with 13 bases left between them. CDR1 is KGHDR, CDR2 SFDVKD, per germline. The chain's CDR3 is CATSPGTANQPQHF. The CDR3 nucleotides read TGTGCCACCAGCCCCGGGACGGCAAATCAGCCCCAGCATTTT.